Presented here are 31 T cell receptor beta chains from one specimen sequenced in a study of blood T cell repertoires in COVID-19. The repertoire was sequenced with immunoSEQ multiplex PCR; TCRdb's copy has only in-frame clones and lacks some. Of tens of thousands of clones in the sample, 88% are singletons; the top ten hold about 20%. Sequences were obtained from peripheral blood. Receptors originate from a woman between 50 and 59 years old with active or convalescent COVID-19.

The chain couples TRBV6-1 to TRBJ2-2; D unclear. V was clipped by 2 bases and J by 7 bases, with 14 bases between them. CDR1 and CDR2 (germline): MNHNS, SASEGT. The CDR3 spans 15 residues. The CDR3 coding sequence is TGTGCCAGCAGTGAATTCGAGGTGGTTGTCGGGGAGCTGTTTTTT. Translating it yields CASSEFEVVVGELFF.

The genes are TRBV18 and TRBJ2-1; TRBD1 aligns across 8 bases. The CDR3 extends over 15 amino acids. In germline, CDR1 is KGHSH, CDR2 LQKENI. V shed 3 bases, J shed 7 bases, and the junction held 8 bases outside the gene matches. The CDR3 is CASSPSGQGENEQFF. The CDR3 nucleotides are TGTGCCAGCTCACCTTCTGGACAGGGTGAAAATGAGCAGTTCTTC.

The chain combines TRBV7-9 with TRBJ1-2; 7 bases match TRBD1. Germline loops: CDR1 SEHNR, CDR2 FQNEAQ (reference sequence). The trim removed 4 bases at V and 0 bases at J, leaving 5 bases unmatched. The CDR3 runs to 15 residues. CDR3: CASSSYRGSNYGYTF. The CDR3 DNA reads as TGTGCCAGCAGCTCGTACAGGGGTTCTAACTATGGCTACACCTTC.

CDR3 DNA sequence: TGTGCCAGCAGCTTAGGCCCGCCGGGGTCTGGAAACACCATATATTTT. This translates into CASSLGPPGSGNTIYF. The chain employs TRBV7-6 and TRBJ1-3; D is unresolved. CDR1 is SGHVS and CDR2 is FNYEAQ in the germline V gene. With 1 base removed from V and 1 base from J, the gap between germline ends came to 11 bases. CDR3 length equals 16 residues.

This chain links TRBV19 with TRBJ2-1, with 7 bases that match TRBD2. There are 14 residues in the CDR3. Germline trimming cut 1 base from V and 8 bases from J; bases unmatched to any gene: 5. Germline V gene data show CDR1 as LNHDA and CDR2 as SQIVND (reference sequence). For the CDR3, the DNA is TGTGCCAGTAGTATAGCGGGAGGAGTCGATGAGCAGTTCTTC. Translation gives CASSIAGGVDEQFF. Looking up the rest from reference TRBV19 and TRBJ2-1 gives the full variable domain: DGGITQSPKYLFRKEGQNVTLSCEQNLNHDAMYWYRQDPGQGLRLIYYSQIVNDFQKGDIAEGYSVSREKKESFPLTVTSAQKNPTAFYLCASSIAGGVDEQFFGPGTRLTVL.

The J gene is TRBJ2-7, the V gene TRBV19; TRBD2 matches 12 bases. The germline V gene encodes CDR1 LNHDA and CDR2 SQIVND (reference sequence). The CDR3 has 14 amino acids. The trim removed 6 bases at V and 3 bases at J, leaving 3 bases unmatched. As DNA, the CDR3 is TGTGCCAGTAGCAGGACTAGCGGGAACTACGAGCAGTACTTC. Translating it yields CASSRTSGNYEQYF.

The genes are TRBV9 and TRBJ2-5; D perhaps matches TRBD1 (6 bases). V lost 1 base and J lost 2, with 12 bases in between. From germline, CDR1 is SGDLS and CDR2 YYNGEE. The CDR3 extends over 15 amino acids. CDR3 DNA sequence: TGTGCCAGCAGCGTATCCGGGACACTGCAAGAGACCCAGTACTTC. Its translation is CASSVSGTLQETQYF.

The chain combines TRBV29-1 with TRBJ2-1, with D possibly TRBD1 on 6 matching bases. V lost 3 bases to trimming and J lost 9 bases, with 12 bases between them. The germline V gene has CDR1 SQVTM and CDR2 ANQGSEA. The CDR3 covers 12 residues. CDR3 sequence (DNA): TGCAGCGTTGAGCTTGGGGGCGGTGAGCAGTTCTTC. This gives the protein CSVELGGGEQFF.

V gene TRBV5-1 combines with J gene TRBJ2-7; TRBD2 matches at 9 bases. V lost 3 bases to trimming and J lost 3 bases; unmatched junction nucleotides: 4. The CDR3 contains 14 residues. CDR1 and CDR2 (germline): SGHRS, YFSETQ. CDR3 sequence (DNA): TGCGCCAGCAGCTCGTTTAGCGGGAGCTACGAGCAGTACTTC. Residues: CASSSFSGSYEQYF.

CDR3 residues: CASSLGTGPSTDTQYF. CDR3 DNA: TGTGCCAGCAGCCTAGGGACTGGGCCGAGCACAGATACGCAGTATTTT. This sequence joins TRBV14 and TRBJ2-3; D might be TRBD2 (6 bases). This CDR3 contains 16 residues. Germline loops: CDR1 SGHDN, CDR2 FVKESK. Trimming took 4 bases from V and 0 from J, leaving 14 bases between them.

The chain carries TRBV19 and TRBJ2-3; 8 bases fit TRBD2. V lost 6 bases to trimming and J lost 0 bases; unmatched junction nucleotides: 8. Germline-derived CDR1 and CDR2 are LNHDA and SQIVND (reference sequence). The CDR3 is 16 amino acids. The CDR3 DNA follows: TGTGCCAGTAGCAACCGGGGGGGGCAGAGCACAGATACGCAGTATTTT. This encodes CASSNRGGQSTDTQYF.

This chain joins TRBV28 and TRBJ1-1; weak D call: TRBD1 (6 bases). Germline V gene lookup returns CDR1 MDHEN and CDR2 SYDVKM. The length of the CDR3 is 14 residues. Trimming shortened V by 5 bases and J by 10 bases, and 20 bases separated the two germline ends. The CDR3 DNA sequence: TGTGCCAGCAGTCCTAATAACAGGGCCCCCCTAGCTTTCTTT. Residues: CASSPNNRAPLAFF.

CDR3 bases: TGTGCCAGCAGCCACCTGACAGGGCAAGAGACCCAGTACTTC. Its protein is CASSHLTGQETQYF. The genes are TRBV3-1 (or the pseudogene TRBV3-2) and TRBJ2-5; 7 bases line up with TRBD1. This CDR3 has 14 amino acids. CDR1 LGHDT and CDR2 YNNKEL come from the germline V gene (reference sequence). The trim removed 3 bases at V and 2 bases at J, leaving 3 bases unmatched.

This rearrangement joins TRBV13 to TRBJ2-3; 7 bases map to TRBD2. Trimming took 0 bases from V and 3 from J; bases not matched to a gene: 15. The CDR3 runs 19 residues. Germline-derived CDR1 and CDR2 are PRHDT and FYEKMQ (reference sequence). CDR3 protein: CASSLGLARGPSSTDTQYF. As DNA, the CDR3 is TGTGCCAGCAGCTTAGGACTAGCGAGAGGGCCGAGTTCGACAGATACGCAGTATTTT.

J is TRBJ2-7 and V is TRBV7-2; 10 nucleotides align to TRBD2. CDR1 is SGHTA, CDR2 FQGNSA, per germline. Losses at the gene ends were 1 base for V and 3 bases for J; bases not matched to a gene: 3. The CDR3 is 15 residues long. CDR3 amino acids: CASSLVPSGSYEQYF. The CDR3 DNA reads TGTGCCAGCAGCTTAGTCCCTAGCGGGAGCTACGAGCAGTACTTC.

This clone came up a few times. V and J are TRBV6-5 and TRBJ2-5; tentatively, D is TRBD2 (5 bases). Trimming removed 6 bases at V and 5 bases at J, with 19 bases between. Germline loops: CDR1 MNHEY, CDR2 SVGAGI. This CDR3 contains 15 residues. The CDR3 nucleotides read TGTGCCAGCAGGGAGGTCTCGGTTTCGGGGGAGACCCAGTACTTC. It translates to CASREVSVSGETQYF.

The genes are TRBV27 and TRBJ2-7; 9 bases align to TRBD2. From germline, CDR1 is MNHEY and CDR2 SMNVEV (reference sequence). The CDR3 contains 16 residues. V dropped 0 bases and J dropped 2; count of bases not matched to a gene: 5. The CDR3 DNA reads as TGTGCCAGCAGTTTATCAACTAGCGGGCGCCCCTACGAGCAGTACTTC. Translating it yields CASSLSTSGRPYEQYF.

The CDR3 here is CASSIIGWDTQYF. The CDR3 bases are TGTGCCAGTAGTATCATCGGGTGGGATACGCAGTATTTT. The V call is TRBV19, the J call TRBJ2-3; the D is unclear. Trimming shortened V by 3 bases and J by 6 bases, and 10 bases separated the two germline ends. The CDR3 is 13 amino acids. Germline CDR1 LNHDA, CDR2 SQIVND (reference sequence). The full variable domain, in which reference TRBV19 and TRBJ2-3 provide the parts outside the CDR3, is DGGITQSPKYLFRKEGQNVTLSCEQNLNHDAMYWYRQDPGQGLRLIYYSQIVNDFQKGDIAEGYSVSREKKESFPLTVTSAQKNPTAFYLCASSIIGWDTQYFGPGTRLTVL.

This rearrangement joins TRBV19 to TRBJ2-3; maybe TRBD2 (5 bases). This CDR3 contains 15 residues. V was pared by 6 bases and J by 6 bases, with 19 bases between. Germline V gene sequence: CDR1 LNHDA, CDR2 SQIVND (reference sequence). The CDR3 protein is CASSSRTPRSDTQYF. As DNA, the CDR3 is TGTGCCAGTAGCTCCCGGACTCCAAGGTCGGATACGCAGTATTTT.

Written as DNA, the CDR3 is TGTGCTAGTGGCCGGACTCCTACCTACGAGCAGTACTTC. Its protein is CASGRTPTYEQYF. The chain employs TRBV12-5 and TRBJ2-7; D possibly corresponds to TRBD2 (5 bases). Per germline, CDR1 LGHNT and CDR2 FRNRAP. This CDR3 has 13 amino acids. V lost 6 bases and J 2 bases, leaving 11 bases between the germline ends.

This chain joins TRBV28 and TRBJ1-5, with TRBD1 matching 9 bases. CDR1 is MDHEN and CDR2 is SYDVKM in the germline V gene. The CDR3 is 16 amino acids. V gave up 4 bases and J gave up 7 bases; unmatched junction bases: 11. The CDR3 region is CASSSPTGGASQPQHF. CDR3 DNA: TGTGCCAGCAGTTCGCCTACAGGGGGCGCTTCCCAGCCCCAGCATTTT.

The V gene is TRBV4-1, the J gene TRBJ1-2; TRBD1 might be the D (6 bases). Trimming left V 4 bases short and J 3 bases short, with 15 bases between. Germline values: CDR1 MGHRA, CDR2 YSYEKL. The CDR3 totals 15 residues. This CDR3 is CASSPRTDNYYGYTF. CDR3 nucleotides: TGCGCCAGCAGCCCGCGGACAGACAATTACTATGGCTACACCTTC.

The genes are TRBV6-5 and TRBJ2-3; D gene uncertain. V lost 6 bases to trimming and J lost 1 base, with 8 bases between them. The CDR3 totals 13 residues. The germline V gene has CDR1 MNHEY and CDR2 SVGAGI. This CDR3 is CASRQEGTDTQYF. Here the CDR3 DNA reads TGTGCCAGCAGACAAGAGGGCACAGATACGCAGTATTTT.

The V gene is TRBV19, the J gene TRBJ2-3; D gene unclear. V was shortened by 1 base and J by 3 bases, with 20 bases between the two germline ends. The CDR3 length is 18 residues. Looked up from germline, CDR1 is LNHDA and CDR2 is SQIVND (reference sequence). CDR3 coding DNA: TGTGCCAGTAGTATAGGCCGGCACGGAGAGTTCGTGACAGATACGCAGTATTTT. Encoded protein: CASSIGRHGEFVTDTQYF.

The CDR3 loop reads CASSLPRQGAKDTQYF. The CDR3 nucleotides read TGCGCCAGCAGCTTACCCCGACAGGGGGCGAAAGATACGCAGTATTTT. The chain has TRBV5-1 and TRBJ2-3; 10 positions agree with TRBD1. Trimming removed 2 bases from V and 5 bases from J; junction bases left unmatched: 8. This CDR3 contains 16 residues. Looked up from germline, CDR1 is SGHRS and CDR2 is YFSETQ.

V usage is TRBV14 and J usage is TRBJ2-2, with D possibly being TRBD1 (6 bases). CDR1 and CDR2 from the germline V gene are SGHDN and FVKESK. The germline V and J ends were trimmed by 1 base and 5 bases, with 17 bases remaining between them. CDR3 length equals 17 residues. This chain's CDR3 is CASSQVLQGLGTGELFF. DNA for the CDR3: TGTGCCAGCAGCCAAGTTTTACAGGGATTGGGTACCGGGGAGCTGTTTTTT. The variable domain in full, with the rest retrieved from reference TRBV14 and TRBJ2-2, is EAGVTQFPSHSVIEKGQTVTLRCDPISGHDNLYWYRRVMGKEIKFLLHFVKESKQDESGMPNNRFLAERTGGTYSTLKVQPAELEDSGVYFCASSQVLQGLGTGELFFGEGSRLTVL.

The J gene is TRBJ2-2, the V gene TRBV11-2; 12 nucleotides line up with TRBD2. CDR3 length: 17 residues. Germline assignment: CDR1 SGHAT and CDR2 FQNNGV. With V trimmed by 4 bases and J by 6 bases, 9 bases remained unmatched. The CDR3 loop reads CASSSPETSGRSGELFF. DNA of the CDR3: TGTGCCAGCAGCTCCCCTGAGACTAGCGGGAGATCCGGGGAGCTGTTTTTT.

This clone has just a few counts. The V gene is TRBV7-2, the J gene TRBJ1-2; D is possibly TRBD1 (6 bases). The CDR3 extends over 13 amino acids. The V end was cut by 2 bases, the J end by 5 bases, with 9 bases between. Looked up from germline, CDR1 is SGHTA and CDR2 is FQGNSA. The CDR3 sequence: CASSLYREYGYTF. In DNA form, the CDR3 reads TGTGCCAGCAGCTTATACAGGGAGTATGGCTACACCTTC.

Only a few counts were recorded for this clone. The chain uses TRBV29-1 and TRBJ1-2; 10 nucleotides line up with TRBD1. CDR1 is SQVTM, CDR2 ANQGSEA, per germline. With V trimmed by 7 bases and J by 4 bases, 6 bases remained unmatched. The CDR3 runs 13 residues. The CDR3 is CSADRGLGYGYTF. CDR3 nucleotide sequence: TGCAGCGCCGACAGGGGGCTCGGCTATGGCTACACCTTC.

This clone was found a few times. The chain links TRBV7-9 to TRBJ1-1; 10 bases agree with TRBD1. Germline CDR1 reads SEHNR; CDR2 reads FQNEAQ (reference sequence). With 4 bases clipped from V and 7 bases from J, the junction kept 21 bases outside the gene matches. This CDR3 is 19 amino acids long. The CDR3 reads CASSSPIGQGEWAVSEAFF. The CDR3 DNA follows: TGTGCCAGCAGCTCGCCAATAGGACAGGGGGAGTGGGCGGTCAGTGAAGCTTTCTTT.

This sequence joins TRBV6-5 and TRBJ2-7; D is unclear. V lost 7 bases and J lost 2, with 15 bases in between. Germline V gene data show CDR1 as MNHEY and CDR2 as SVGAGI. The CDR3 runs 14 residues. The chain's CDR3 is CASMRGSSTYEQYF. The CDR3 coding sequence is TGTGCCAGCATGCGAGGAAGCTCGACCTACGAGCAGTACTTC.